This TCR beta chain came from a study of T cell changes during pregnancy in multiple sclerosis. Here immunoSEQ multiplex PCR was the method, and the copy in TCRdb shows in-frame clones only, minus some. The table includes tens of thousands of clones, roughly 93% detected once. CDR3 size: 13 residues. The germline CDR1 and CDR2 sequences are MNHEY and SMNVEV (reference sequence). The V and J ends lost 3 bases and 7 bases respectively, with 13 bases between them. The chain combines TRBV27 with TRBJ2-7; no definite D call. This sequence originates from a female donor in good health, enrolled as a control in a pregnancy study. The sample here was CD4+ T cells from peripheral blood mononuclear cells, taken in the second trimester of pregnancy. The CDR3 sequence: CASSFTGMAEQYF. As DNA, the CDR3 is TGTGCCAGCAGTTTTACGGGTATGGCGGAGCAGTACTTC.